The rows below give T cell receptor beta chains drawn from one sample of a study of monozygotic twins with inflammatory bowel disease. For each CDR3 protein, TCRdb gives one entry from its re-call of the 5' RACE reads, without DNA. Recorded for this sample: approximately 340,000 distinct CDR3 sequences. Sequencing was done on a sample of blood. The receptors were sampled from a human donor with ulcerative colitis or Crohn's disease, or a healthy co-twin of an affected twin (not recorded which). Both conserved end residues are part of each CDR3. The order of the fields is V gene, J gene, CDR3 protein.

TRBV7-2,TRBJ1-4,CASTSGGYEKLFF
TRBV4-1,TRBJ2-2,CASSQVASGGYSGELFF
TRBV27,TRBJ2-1,CASSLIAGIEGNEQFF
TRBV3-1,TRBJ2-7,CASSPDRGQNYEQYF
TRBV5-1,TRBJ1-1,CASRPLMNTEAFF
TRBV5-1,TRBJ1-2,CASSLPGQGRSNYGYTF
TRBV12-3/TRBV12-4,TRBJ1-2,CASSLDDRGRRGYTF
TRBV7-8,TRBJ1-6,CASSLGSASPLHF
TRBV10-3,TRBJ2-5,CASSSGAETQYF
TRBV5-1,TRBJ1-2,CASSPVPGVVGYTF
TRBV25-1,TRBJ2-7,CASSEYGMANEQYF
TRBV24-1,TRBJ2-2,CATSDAGTGPGELFF
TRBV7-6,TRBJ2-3,CASSRRLAGGSDTQYF
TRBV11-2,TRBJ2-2,CASSLVLSGLVGTGELFF
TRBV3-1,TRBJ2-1,CASSRQGTRDIEQFF
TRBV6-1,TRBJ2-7,CASSPGSPTRYEQYF
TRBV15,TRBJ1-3,CATSREVSASGNTIYF
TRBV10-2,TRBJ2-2,CASIYGAGTGELFF
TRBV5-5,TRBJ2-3,CASSLRSPSGGFADTQYF
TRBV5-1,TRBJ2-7,CASSRGLAGPTYEQYF
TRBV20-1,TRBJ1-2,CSARRGQGYGYTF
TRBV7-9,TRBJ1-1,CASSYTRDTEAFF
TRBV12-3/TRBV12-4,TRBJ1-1,CASYWSNKLNTEAFF
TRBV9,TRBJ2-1,CASSVASNPQYNEQFF
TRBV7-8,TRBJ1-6,CASSSRMPYNSPLHF
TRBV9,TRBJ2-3,CASSVSAGVRTDTQYF
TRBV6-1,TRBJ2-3,CASNPAGRGSTDTQYF
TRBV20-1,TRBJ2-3,CSAQLTTDTQYF
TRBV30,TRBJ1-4,CAQSWGEKLFF
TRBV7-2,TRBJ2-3,CASSLVGPKDTQYF
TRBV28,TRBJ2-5,CASSLPLLGTGTLRETQYF